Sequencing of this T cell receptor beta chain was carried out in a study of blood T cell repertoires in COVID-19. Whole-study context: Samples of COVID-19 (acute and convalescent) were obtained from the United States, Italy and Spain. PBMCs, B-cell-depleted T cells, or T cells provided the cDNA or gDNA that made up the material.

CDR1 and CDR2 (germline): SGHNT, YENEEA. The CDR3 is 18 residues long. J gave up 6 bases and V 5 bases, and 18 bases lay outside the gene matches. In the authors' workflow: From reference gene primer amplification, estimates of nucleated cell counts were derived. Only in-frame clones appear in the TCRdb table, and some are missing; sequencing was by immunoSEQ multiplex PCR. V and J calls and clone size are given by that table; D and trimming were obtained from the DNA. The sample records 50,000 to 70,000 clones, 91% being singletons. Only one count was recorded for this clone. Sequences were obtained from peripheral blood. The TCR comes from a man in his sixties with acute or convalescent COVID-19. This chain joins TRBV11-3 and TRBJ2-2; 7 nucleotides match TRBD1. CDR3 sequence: CASSRDSVRSGTAGELFF. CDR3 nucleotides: TGTGCCAGCAGCCGGGACAGCGTTCGGTCAGGGACCGCCGGGGAGCTGTTTTTT.